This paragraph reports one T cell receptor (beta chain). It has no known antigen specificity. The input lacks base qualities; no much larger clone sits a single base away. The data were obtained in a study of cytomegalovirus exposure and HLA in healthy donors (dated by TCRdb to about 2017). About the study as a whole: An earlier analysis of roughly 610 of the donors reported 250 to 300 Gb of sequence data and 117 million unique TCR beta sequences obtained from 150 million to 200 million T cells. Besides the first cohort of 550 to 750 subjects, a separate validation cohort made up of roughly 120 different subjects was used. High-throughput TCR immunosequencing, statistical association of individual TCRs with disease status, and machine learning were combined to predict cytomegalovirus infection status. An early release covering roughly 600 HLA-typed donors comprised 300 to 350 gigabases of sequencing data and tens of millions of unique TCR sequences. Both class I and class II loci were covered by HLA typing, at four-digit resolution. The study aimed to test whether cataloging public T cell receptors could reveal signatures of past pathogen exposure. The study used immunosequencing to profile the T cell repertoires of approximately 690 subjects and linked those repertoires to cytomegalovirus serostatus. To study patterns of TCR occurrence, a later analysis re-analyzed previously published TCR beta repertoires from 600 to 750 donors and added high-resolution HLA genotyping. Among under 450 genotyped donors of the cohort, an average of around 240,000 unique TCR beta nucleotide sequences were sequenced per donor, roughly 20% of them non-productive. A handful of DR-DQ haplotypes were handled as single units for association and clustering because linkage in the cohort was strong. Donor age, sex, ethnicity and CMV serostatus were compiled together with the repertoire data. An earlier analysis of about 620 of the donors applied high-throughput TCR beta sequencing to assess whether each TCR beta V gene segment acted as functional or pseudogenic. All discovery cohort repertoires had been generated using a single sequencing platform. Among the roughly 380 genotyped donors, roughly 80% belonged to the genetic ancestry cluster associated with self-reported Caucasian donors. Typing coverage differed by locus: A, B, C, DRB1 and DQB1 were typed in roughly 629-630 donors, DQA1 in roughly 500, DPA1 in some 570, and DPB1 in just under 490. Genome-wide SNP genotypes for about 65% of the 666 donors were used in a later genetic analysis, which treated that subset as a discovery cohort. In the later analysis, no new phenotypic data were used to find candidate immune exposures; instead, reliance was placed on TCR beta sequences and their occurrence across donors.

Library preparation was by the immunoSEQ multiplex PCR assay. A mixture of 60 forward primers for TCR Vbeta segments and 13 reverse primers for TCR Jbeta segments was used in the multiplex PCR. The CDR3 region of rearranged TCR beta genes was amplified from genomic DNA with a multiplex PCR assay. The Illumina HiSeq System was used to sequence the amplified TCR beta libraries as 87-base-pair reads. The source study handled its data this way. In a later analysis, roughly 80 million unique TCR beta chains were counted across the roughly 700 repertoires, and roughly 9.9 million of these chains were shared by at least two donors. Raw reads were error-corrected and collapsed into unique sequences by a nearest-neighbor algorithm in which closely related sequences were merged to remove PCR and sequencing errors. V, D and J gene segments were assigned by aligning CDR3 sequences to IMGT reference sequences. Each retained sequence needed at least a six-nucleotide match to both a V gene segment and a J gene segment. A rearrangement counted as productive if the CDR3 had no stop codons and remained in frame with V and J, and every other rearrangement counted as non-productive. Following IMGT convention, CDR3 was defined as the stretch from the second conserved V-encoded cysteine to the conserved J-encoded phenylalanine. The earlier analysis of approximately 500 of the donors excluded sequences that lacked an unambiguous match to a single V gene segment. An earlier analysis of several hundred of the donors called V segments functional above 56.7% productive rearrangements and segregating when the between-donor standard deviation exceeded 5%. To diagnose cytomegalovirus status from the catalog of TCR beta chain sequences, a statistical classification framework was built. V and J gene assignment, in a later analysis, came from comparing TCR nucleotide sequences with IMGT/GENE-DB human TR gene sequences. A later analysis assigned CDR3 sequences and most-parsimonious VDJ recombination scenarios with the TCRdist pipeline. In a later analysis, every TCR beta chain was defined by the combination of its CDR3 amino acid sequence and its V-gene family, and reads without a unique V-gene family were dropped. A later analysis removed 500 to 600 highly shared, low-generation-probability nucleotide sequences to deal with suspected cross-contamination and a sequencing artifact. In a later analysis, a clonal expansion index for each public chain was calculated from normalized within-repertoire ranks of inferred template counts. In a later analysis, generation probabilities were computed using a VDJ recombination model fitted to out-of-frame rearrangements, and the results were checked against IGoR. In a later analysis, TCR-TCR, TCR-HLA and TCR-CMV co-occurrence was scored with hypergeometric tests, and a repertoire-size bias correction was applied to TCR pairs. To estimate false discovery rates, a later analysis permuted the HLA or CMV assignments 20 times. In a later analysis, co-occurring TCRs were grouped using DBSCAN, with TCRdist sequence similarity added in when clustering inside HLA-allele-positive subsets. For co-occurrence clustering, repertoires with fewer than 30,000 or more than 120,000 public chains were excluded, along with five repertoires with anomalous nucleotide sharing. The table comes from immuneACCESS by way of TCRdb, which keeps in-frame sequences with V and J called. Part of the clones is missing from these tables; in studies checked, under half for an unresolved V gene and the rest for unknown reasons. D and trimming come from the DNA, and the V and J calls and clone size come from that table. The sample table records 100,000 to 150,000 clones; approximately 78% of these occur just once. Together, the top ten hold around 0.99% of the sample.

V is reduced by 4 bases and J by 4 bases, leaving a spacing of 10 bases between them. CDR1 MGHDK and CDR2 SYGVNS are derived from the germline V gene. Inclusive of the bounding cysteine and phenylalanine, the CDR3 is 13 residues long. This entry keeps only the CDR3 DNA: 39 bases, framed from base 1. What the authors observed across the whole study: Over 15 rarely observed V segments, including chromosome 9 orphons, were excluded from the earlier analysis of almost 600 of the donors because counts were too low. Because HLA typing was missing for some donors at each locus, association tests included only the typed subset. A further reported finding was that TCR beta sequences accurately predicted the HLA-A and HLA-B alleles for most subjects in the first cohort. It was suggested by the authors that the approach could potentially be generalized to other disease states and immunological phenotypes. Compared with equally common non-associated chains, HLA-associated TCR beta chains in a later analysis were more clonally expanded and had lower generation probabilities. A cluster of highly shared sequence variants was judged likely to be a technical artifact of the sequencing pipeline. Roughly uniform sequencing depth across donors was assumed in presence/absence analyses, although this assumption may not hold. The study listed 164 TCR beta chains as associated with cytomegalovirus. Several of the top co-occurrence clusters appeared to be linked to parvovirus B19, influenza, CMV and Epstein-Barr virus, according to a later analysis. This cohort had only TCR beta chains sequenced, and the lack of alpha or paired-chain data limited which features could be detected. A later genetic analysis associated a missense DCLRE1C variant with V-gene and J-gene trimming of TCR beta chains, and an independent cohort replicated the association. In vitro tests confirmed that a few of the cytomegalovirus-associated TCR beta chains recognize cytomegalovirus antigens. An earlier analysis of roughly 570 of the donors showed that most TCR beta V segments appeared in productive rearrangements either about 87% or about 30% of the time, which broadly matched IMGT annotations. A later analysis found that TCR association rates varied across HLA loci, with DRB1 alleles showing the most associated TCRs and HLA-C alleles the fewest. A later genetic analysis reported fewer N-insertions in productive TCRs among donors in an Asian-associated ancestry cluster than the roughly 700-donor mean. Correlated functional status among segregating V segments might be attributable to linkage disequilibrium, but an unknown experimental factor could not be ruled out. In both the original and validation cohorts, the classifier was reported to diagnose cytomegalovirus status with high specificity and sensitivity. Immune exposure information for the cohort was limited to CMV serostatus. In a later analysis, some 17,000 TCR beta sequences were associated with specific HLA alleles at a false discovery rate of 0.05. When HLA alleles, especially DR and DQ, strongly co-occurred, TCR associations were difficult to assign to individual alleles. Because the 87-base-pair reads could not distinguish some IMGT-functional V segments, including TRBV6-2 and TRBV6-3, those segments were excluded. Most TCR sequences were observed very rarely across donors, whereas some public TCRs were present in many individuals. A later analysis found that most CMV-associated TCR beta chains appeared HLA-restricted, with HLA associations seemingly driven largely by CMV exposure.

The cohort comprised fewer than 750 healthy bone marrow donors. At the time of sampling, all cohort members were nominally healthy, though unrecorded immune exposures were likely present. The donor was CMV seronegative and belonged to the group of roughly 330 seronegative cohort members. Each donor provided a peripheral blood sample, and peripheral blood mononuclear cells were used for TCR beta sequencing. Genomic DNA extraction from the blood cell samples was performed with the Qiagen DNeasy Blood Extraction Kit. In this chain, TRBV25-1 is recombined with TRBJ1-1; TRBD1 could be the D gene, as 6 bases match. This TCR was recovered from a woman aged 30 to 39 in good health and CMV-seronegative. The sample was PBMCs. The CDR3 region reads CASSVGGPTEAFF. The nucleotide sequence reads TGTGCCAGCAGTGTGGGGGGGCCCACTGAAGCTTTCTTT.